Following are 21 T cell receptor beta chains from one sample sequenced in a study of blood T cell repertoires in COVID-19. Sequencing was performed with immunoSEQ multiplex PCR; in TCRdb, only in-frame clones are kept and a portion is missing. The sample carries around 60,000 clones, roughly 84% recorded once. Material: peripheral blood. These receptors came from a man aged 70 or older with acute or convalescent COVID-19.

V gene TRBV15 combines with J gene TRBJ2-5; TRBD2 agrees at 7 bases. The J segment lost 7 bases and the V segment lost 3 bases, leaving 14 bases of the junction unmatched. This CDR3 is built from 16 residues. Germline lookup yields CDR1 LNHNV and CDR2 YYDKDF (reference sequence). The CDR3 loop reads CATSRGLASGSGTQYF. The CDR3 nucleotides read TGTGCCACCAGCAGGGGTCTGGCTAGCGGCTCAGGGACCCAGTACTTC. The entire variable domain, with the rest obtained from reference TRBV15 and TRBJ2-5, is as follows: DAMVIQNPRYQVTQFGKPVTLSCSQTLNHNVMYWYQQKSSQAPKLLFHYYDKDFNNEADTPDNFQSRRPNTSFCFLDIRSPGLGDTAMYLCATSRGLASGSGTQYFGPGTRLLVL.

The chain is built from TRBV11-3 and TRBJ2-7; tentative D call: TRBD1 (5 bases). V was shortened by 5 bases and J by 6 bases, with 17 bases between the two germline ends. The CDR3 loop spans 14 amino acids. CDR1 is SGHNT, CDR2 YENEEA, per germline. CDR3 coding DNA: TGTGCCAGCAGCCCCAGGGCCCAGGCGGCCGAGCAGTACTTC. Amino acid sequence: CASSPRAQAAEQYF.

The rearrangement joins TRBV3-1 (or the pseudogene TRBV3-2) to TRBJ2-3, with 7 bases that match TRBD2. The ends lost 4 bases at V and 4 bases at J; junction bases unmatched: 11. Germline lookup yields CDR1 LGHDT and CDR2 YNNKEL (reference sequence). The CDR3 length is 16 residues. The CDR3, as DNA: TGTGCCAGCAGCCCGGCGGGCGGGGGATTGCCAGATACGCAGTATTTT. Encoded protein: CASSPAGGGLPDTQYF.

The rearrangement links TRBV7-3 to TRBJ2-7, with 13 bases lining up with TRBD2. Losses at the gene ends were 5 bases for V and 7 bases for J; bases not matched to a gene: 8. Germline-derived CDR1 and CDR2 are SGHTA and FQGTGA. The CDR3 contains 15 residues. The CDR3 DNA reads TGTGCCAGCAGCCTACTAGCGGGGGGGCCTGGTGAGCAGTACTTC. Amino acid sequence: CASSLLAGGPGEQYF.

CDR3 bases: TGTGCCAGCAGCCAGAAGCAGGTAAGCTCTGGAAACACCATATATTTT. Its protein is CASSQKQVSSGNTIYF. The V call is TRBV3-1 (or the pseudogene TRBV3-2), the J call TRBJ1-3; D not certain. This CDR3 is 16 amino acids long. Deletions cut 3 bases from V and 0 bases from J, with 12 bases between. The germline gives CDR1 LGHDT, CDR2 YNNKEL (reference sequence).

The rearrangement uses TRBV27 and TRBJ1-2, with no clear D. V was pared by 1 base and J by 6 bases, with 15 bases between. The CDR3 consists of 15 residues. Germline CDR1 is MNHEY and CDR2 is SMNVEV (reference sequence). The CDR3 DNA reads TGTGCCAGCAGTTTATATCCTTCACAGCCGGATGGCTACACCTTC. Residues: CASSLYPSQPDGYTF.

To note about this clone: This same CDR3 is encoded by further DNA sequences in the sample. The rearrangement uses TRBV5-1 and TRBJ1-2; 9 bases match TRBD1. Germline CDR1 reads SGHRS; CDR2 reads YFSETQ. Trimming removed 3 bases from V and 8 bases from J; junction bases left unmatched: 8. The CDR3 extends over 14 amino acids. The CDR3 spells CASSSTGGSRGYTF. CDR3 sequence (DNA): TGCGCCAGCAGCTCTACAGGGGGCTCGAGAGGCTACACCTTC.

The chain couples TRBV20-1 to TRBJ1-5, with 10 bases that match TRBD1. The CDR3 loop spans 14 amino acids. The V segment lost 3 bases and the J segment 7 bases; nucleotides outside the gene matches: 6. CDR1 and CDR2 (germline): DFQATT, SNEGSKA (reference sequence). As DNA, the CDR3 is TGCAGTGCTAGTGACAGGGGGCGTGGGCAGCCCCAGCATTTT. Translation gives CSASDRGRGQPQHF.

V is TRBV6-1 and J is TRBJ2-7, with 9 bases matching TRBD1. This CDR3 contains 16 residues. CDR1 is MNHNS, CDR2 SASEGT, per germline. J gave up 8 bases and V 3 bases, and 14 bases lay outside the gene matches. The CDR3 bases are TGTGCCAGCAGTGATTTCGGACAGGGGCGGTACGGGAAGCAGTACTTC. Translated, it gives CASSDFGQGRYGKQYF.

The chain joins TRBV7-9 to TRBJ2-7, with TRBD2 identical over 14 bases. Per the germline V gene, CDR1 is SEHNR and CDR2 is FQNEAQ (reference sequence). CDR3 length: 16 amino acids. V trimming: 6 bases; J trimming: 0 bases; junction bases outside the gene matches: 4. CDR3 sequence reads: CASSSGTSGGSYEQYF. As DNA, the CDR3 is TGTGCCAGCAGTTCAGGGACTAGCGGGGGCTCCTACGAGCAGTACTTC.

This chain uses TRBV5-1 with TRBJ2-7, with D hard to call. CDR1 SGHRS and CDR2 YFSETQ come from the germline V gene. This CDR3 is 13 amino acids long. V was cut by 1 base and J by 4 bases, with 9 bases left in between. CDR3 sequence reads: CASSLNSAYEQYF. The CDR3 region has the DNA TGCGCCAGCAGCTTGAACTCCGCGTACGAGCAGTACTTC.

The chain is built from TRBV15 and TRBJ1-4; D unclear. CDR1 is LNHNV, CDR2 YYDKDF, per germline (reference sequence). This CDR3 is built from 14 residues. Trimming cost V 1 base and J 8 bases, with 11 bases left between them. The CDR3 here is CATSRVQVNEKLFF. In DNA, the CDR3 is TGTGCCACCAGCAGAGTCCAGGTCAACGAAAAACTGTTTTTT.

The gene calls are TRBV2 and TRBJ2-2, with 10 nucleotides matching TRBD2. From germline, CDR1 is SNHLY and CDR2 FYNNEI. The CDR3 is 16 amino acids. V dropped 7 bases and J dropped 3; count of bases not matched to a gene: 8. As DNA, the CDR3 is TGTGCCAGCATAGTGGCTAGCGGGGGTTACACCGGGGAGCTGTTTTTT. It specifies CASIVASGGYTGELFF.

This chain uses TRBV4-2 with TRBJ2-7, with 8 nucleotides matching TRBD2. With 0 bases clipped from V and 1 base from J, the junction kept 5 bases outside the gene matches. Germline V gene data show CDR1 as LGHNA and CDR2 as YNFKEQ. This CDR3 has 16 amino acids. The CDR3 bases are TGTGCCAGCAGCCAAGATTCGGGGGGGCTTTCCTACGAGCAGTACTTC. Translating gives CASSQDSGGLSYEQYF.

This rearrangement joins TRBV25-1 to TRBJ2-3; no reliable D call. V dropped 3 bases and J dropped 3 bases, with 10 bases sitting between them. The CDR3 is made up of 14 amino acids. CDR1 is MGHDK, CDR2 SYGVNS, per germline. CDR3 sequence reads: CASSEPRLTDTQYF. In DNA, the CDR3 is TGTGCCAGCAGTGAGCCGCGTTTGACAGATACGCAGTATTTT.

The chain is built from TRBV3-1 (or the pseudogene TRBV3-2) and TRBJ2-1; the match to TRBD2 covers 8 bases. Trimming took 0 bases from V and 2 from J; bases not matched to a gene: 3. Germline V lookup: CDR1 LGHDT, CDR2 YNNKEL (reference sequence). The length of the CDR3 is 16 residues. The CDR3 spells CASSQEVRGAYNEQFF. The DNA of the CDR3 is TGTGCCAGCAGCCAAGAGGTGCGGGGGGCCTACAATGAGCAGTTCTTC.

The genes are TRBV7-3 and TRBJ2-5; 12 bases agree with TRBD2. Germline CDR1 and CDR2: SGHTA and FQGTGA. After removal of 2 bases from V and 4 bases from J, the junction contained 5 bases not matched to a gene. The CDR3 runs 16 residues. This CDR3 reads CASSLGLAGGLETQYF. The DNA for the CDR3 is TGTGCCAGCAGCTTAGGCCTAGCGGGGGGGCTAGAGACCCAGTACTTC.

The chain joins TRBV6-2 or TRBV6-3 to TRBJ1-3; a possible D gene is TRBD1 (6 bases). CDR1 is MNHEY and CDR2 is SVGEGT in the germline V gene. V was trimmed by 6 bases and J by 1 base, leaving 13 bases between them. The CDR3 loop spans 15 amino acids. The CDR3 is CASSQPTGSGNTIYF. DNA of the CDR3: TGTGCCAGCAGCCAGCCTACAGGGTCTGGAAACACCATATATTTT.

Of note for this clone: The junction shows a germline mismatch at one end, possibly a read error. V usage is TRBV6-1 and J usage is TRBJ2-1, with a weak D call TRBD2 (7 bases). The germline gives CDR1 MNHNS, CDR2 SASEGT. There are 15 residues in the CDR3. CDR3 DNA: TGTGCCAGCAGCGAAGCGGGACATAGCTACAATGAGCAGTTCTTC. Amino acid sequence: CASSEAGHSYNEQFF.

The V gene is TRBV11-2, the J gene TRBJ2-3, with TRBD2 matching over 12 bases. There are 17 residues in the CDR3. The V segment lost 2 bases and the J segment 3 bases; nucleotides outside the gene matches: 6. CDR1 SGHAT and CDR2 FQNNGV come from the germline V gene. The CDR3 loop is CASSLLAGGLHTDTQYF. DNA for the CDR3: TGTGCCAGCAGCTTACTAGCGGGGGGGCTACATACAGATACGCAGTATTTT.

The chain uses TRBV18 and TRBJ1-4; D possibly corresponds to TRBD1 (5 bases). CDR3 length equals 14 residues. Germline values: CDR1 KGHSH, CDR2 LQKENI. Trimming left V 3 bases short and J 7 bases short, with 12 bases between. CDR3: CASSPAGYGEKLFF. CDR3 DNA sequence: TGTGCCAGCTCACCCGCAGGGTATGGTGAAAAACTGTTTTTT.